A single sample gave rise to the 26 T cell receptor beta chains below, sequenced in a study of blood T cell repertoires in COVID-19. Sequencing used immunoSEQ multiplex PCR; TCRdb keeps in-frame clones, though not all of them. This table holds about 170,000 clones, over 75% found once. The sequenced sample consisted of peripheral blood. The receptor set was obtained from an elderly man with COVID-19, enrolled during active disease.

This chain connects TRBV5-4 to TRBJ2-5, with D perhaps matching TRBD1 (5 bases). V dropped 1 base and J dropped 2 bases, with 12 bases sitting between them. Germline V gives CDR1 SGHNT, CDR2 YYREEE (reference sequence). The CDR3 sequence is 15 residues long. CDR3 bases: TGTGCCAGCAGCTTGAAGGCAGGGCATCAAGAGACCCAGTACTTC. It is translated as CASSLKAGHQETQYF.

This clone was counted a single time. The CDR3 loop is CASSTQGLAYEQYF. In DNA form, the CDR3 reads TGTGCCAGTAGTACCCAAGGACTAGCTTACGAGCAGTACTTC. The chain combines TRBV19 with TRBJ2-7, with 8 positions matching TRBD2. Germline CDR1 and CDR2: LNHDA and SQIVND (reference sequence). J gave up 4 bases and V 4 bases, and 6 bases lay outside the gene matches. CDR3 length: 14 amino acids.

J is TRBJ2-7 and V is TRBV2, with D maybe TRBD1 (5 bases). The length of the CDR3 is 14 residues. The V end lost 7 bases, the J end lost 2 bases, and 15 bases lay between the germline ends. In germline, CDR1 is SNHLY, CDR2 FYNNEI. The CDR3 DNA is TGTGCCAGCAATCTGGAGATGGGGCCCTACGAGCAGTACTTC. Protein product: CASNLEMGPYEQYF.

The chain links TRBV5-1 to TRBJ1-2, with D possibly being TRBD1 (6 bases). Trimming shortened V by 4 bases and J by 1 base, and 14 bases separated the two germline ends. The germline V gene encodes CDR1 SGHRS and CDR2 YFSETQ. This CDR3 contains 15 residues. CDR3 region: CASSVPGQLNYGYTF. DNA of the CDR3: TGCGCCAGCAGCGTCCCGGGACAACTTAACTATGGCTACACCTTC.

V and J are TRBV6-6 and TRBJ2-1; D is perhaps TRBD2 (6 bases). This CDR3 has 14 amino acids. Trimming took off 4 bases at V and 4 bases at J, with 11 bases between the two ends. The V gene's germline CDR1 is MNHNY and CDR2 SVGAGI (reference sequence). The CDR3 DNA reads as TGTGCCAGCAGTTCAGGAGGGAATTACAATGAGCAGTTCTTC. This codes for CASSSGGNYNEQFF.

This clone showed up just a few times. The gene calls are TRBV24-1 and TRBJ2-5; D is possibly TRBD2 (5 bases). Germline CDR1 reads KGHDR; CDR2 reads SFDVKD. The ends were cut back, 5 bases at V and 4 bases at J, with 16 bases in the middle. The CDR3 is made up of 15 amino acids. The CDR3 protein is CATSAGVGALETQYF. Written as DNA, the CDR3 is TGTGCCACCAGTGCCGGGGTGGGAGCCCTAGAGACCCAGTACTTC.

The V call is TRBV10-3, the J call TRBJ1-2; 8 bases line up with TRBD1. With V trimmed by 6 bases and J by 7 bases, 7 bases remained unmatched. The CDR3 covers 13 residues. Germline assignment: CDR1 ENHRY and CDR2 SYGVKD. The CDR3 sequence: CAIRGQVGAGYTF. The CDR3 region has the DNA TGTGCCATCAGGGGACAGGTCGGCGCTGGCTACACCTTC.

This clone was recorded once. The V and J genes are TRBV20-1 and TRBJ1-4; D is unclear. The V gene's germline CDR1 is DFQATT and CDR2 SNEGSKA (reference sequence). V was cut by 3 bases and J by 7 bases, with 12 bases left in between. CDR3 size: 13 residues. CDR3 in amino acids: CSASGGFGEKLFF. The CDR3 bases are TGCAGTGCTAGTGGAGGGTTTGGTGAAAAACTGTTTTTT.

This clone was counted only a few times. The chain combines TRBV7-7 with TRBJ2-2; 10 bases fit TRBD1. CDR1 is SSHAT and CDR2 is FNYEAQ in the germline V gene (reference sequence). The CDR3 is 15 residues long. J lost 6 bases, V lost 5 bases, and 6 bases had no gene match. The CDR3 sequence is CASSPGTGAAGELFF. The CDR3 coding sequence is TGTGCCAGCAGCCCCGGGACAGGGGCGGCCGGGGAGCTGTTTTTT.

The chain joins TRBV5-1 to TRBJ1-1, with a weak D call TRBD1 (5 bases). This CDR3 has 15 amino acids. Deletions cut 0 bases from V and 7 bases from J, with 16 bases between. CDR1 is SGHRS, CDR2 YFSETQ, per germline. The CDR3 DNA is TGCGCCAGCAGCTTGGCCCCGGGGGAAGAGGGTGAAGCTTTCTTT. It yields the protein CASSLAPGEEGEAFF.

CDR3 amino acids: CASSEYKGGGAGETQYF. Here the CDR3 DNA reads TGTGCCAGCAGTGAATATAAGGGCGGGGGGGCCGGCGAGACCCAGTACTTC. V usage is TRBV25-1 and J usage is TRBJ2-5; 9 nucleotides agree with TRBD2. V lost 0 bases, J lost 5 bases, and 10 bases stayed unmatched. This CDR3 has 17 amino acids. Germline CDR1 and CDR2: MGHDK and SYGVNS.

This chain's CDR3 is CASGSTGGQETQYF. For the CDR3, the DNA is TGTGCCAGCGGAAGCACGGGGGGGCAAGAGACCCAGTACTTC. The genes are TRBV4-2 and TRBJ2-5, with 8 positions matching TRBD2. V gave up 8 bases and J gave up 2 bases; unmatched junction bases: 7. The CDR3 is 14 residues long. CDR1 is LGHNA and CDR2 is YNFKEQ in the germline V gene.

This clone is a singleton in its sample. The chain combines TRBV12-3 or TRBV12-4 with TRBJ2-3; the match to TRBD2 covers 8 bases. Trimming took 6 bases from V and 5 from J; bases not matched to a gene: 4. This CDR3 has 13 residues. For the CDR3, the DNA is TGTGCCAGCAGCCGGGGGGGCGGAGATACGCAGTATTTT. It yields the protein CASSRGGGDTQYF.

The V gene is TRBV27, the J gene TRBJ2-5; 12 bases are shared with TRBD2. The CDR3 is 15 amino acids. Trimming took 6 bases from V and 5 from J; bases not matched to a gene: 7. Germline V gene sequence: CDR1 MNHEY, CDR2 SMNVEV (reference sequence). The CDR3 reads CASRASGGAFETQYF. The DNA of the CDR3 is TGTGCCAGCAGAGCTAGCGGGGGGGCCTTCGAGACCCAGTACTTC.

The CDR3 region has the DNA TGCGCCAGCAGCATCCTACAGGGGGCCCGAGCAGAGACCCAGTACTTC. This codes for CASSILQGARAETQYF. V and J are TRBV5-1 and TRBJ2-5; 9 bases agree with TRBD1. Germline V CDR1 and CDR2: SGHRS, YFSETQ. The length of the CDR3 is 16 residues. V trimming: 4 bases; J trimming: 4 bases; junction bases outside the gene matches: 11. Looking up the rest from reference TRBV5-1 and TRBJ2-5 gives the full variable domain: KAGVTQTPRYLIKTRGQQVTLSCSPISGHRSVSWYQQTPGQGLQFLFEYFSETQRNKGNFPGRFSGRQFSNSRSEMNVSTLELGDSALYLCASSILQGARAETQYFGPGTRLLVL.

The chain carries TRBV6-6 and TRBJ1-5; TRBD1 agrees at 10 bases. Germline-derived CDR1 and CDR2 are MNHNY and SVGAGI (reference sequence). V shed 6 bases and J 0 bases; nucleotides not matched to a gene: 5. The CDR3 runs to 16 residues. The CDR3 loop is CASRDRGTHSNQPQHF. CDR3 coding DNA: TGTGCCAGCAGGGACAGGGGGACCCATAGCAATCAGCCCCAGCATTTT.

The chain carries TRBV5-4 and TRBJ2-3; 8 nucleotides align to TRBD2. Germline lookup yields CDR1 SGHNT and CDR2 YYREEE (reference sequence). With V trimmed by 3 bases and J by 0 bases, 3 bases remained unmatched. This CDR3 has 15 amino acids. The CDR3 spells CASSSGGVSTDTQYF. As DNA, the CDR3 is TGTGCCAGCAGCTCCGGGGGGGTAAGCACAGATACGCAGTATTTT.

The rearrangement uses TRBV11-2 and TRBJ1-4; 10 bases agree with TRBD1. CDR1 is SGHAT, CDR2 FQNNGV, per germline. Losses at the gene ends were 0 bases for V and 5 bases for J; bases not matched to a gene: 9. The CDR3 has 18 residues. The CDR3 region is CASSLDRDRGLLNEKLFF. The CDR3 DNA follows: TGTGCCAGCAGCTTAGATCGGGACAGGGGACTTTTGAATGAAAAACTGTTTTTT. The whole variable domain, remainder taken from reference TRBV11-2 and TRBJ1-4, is EAGVAQSPRYKIIEKRQSVAFWCNPISGHATLYWYQQILGQGPKLLIQFQNNGVVDDSQLPKDRFSAERLKGVDSTLKIQPAKLEDSAVYLCASSLDRDRGLLNEKLFFGSGTQLSVL.

The DNA of the CDR3 is TGTGCCAGCAGCTTGGATAGCGGGGGGGCGCAGTCGCAGTATTTT. It encodes CASSLDSGGAQSQYF. The rearrangement links TRBV5-5 to TRBJ2-3; TRBD2 aligns across 11 bases. After removal of 0 bases from V and 10 bases from J, the junction contained 7 bases not matched to a gene. The CDR3 loop spans 15 amino acids. CDR1 is SGHKS, CDR2 YYEKEE, per germline (reference sequence).

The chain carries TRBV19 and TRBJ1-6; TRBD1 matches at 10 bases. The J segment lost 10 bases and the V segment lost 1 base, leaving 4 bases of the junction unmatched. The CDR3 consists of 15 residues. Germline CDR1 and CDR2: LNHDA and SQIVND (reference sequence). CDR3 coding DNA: TGTGCCAGTAGTATAGGGGGACAGGGGAGATCACCCCTCCACTTT. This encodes CASSIGGQGRSPLHF.

CDR3: CASSHRLTGELFF. The CDR3 DNA is TGTGCCAGCAGCCACAGGTTAACCGGGGAGCTGTTTTTT. This chain links TRBV7-9 with TRBJ2-2; weak D call: TRBD1 (5 bases). Per germline, CDR1 SEHNR and CDR2 FQNEAQ (reference sequence). There are 13 residues in the CDR3. V lost 5 bases and J lost 5, with 9 bases in between. Combining the CDR3 with reference TRBV7-9 and TRBJ2-2 gives the whole variable domain DTGVSQNPRHKITKRGQNVTFRCDPISEHNRLYWYRQTLGQGPEFLTYFQNEAQLEKSRLLSDRFSAERPKGSFSTLEIQRTEQGDSAMYLCASSHRLTGELFFGEGSRLTVL.

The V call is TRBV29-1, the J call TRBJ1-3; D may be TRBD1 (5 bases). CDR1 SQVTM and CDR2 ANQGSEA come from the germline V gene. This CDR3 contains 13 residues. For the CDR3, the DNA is TGCATCAGACGGGGGACGGCTGGAAACACCATATATTTT. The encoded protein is CIRRGTAGNTIYF.

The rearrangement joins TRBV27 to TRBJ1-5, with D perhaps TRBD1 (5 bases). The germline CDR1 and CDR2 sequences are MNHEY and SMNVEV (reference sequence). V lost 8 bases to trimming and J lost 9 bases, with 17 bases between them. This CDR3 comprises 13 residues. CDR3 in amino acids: CASRGFPGGPQHF. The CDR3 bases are TGTGCCAGCCGAGGGTTCCCGGGGGGGCCCCAGCATTTT.

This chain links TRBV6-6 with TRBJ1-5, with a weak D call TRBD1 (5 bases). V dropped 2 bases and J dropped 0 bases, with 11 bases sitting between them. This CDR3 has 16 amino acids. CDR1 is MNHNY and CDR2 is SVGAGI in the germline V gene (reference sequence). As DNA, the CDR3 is TGTGCCAGCAGTTACCAGGACACCTATAGCAATCAGCCCCAGCATTTT. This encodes CASSYQDTYSNQPQHF.

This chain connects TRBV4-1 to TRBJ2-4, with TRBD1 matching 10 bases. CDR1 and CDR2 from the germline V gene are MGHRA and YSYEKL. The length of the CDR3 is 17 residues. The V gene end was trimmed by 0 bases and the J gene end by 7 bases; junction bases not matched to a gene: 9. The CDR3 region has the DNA TGCGCCAGCAGCCAAGATGGAGTGGGACAGGGGATGAACATTCAGTACTTC. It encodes CASSQDGVGQGMNIQYF.

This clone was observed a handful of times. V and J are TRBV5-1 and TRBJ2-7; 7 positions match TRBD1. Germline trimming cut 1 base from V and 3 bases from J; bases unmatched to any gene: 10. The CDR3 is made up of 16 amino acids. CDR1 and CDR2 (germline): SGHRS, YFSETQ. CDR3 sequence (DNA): TGCGCCAGCAGCTTGAAGGGCAGGGGGACCTACTACGAGCAGTACTTC. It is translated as CASSLKGRGTYYEQYF.